What follows are 15 T cell receptor beta chains derived from one specimen sequenced in a study of blood T cell repertoires in COVID-19 (dated by TCRdb to 2018 to 2020). The library was prepared using the immunoSEQ multiplex PCR assay. TCRdb took this table from immuneACCESS and kept in-frame rearrangements with V and J called. Such tables lack part of the clones; where checked against another copy, unresolved V genes explain under half of the gap, and the rest is unexplained. The sample profile shows around 150,000 clones; around 83% of them were found once. Approximately 9% of the sample is held by the ten biggest clonotypes. The sequenced material came from peripheral blood. These receptors were taken from a man aged 25-45 years with COVID-19, enrolled during active disease.

The V gene is TRBV5-1, the J gene TRBJ1-6; D remains ambiguous. Trimming took off 1 base at V and 7 bases at J, with 9 bases between the two ends. Germline V gene sequence: CDR1 SGHRS, CDR2 YFSETQ. This CDR3 has 14 amino acids. The chain's CDR3 is CASSLSEPNSPLHF. The CDR3 nucleotides read TGCGCCAGCAGCTTGTCAGAACCAAATTCACCCCTCCACTTT. Supplemented by reference TRBV5-1 and TRBJ1-6, the full variable domain reads KAGVTQTPRYLIKTRGQQVTLSCSPISGHRSVSWYQQTPGQGLQFLFEYFSETQRNKGNFPGRFSGRQFSNSRSEMNVSTLELGDSALYLCASSLSEPNSPLHFGNGTRLTVT.

V gene TRBV2 combines with J gene TRBJ1-2, with 12 bases matching TRBD1. V dropped 4 bases and J dropped 7; count of bases not matched to a gene: 7. From germline, CDR1 is SNHLY and CDR2 FYNNEI. This CDR3 spans 15 amino acids. CDR3 in amino acids: CASSAAGTGGGGYTF. The CDR3 DNA follows: TGTGCCAGCAGTGCCGCCGGGACAGGGGGCGGTGGCTACACCTTC.

In DNA, the CDR3 is TGTGCCAGCAGTAAGCTAGCGGGAGGGCCAGATGAGCAGTTCTTC. It is translated as CASSKLAGGPDEQFF. The gene calls are TRBV6-5 and TRBJ2-1; 12 positions agree with TRBD2. The CDR3 sequence is 15 residues long. Germline V gives CDR1 MNHEY, CDR2 SVGAGI. V dropped 5 bases and J dropped 8; count of bases not matched to a gene: 7.

This clone has just one count. The CDR3 loop is CASSDSRTSGRGNTGELFF. The CDR3 DNA reads as TGTGCCAGCAGCGATTCCAGGACTAGCGGGAGGGGGAACACCGGGGAGCTGTTTTTT. The rearrangement joins TRBV9 to TRBJ2-2, with 15 bases that match TRBD2. Trimming removed 3 bases from V and 1 base from J; junction bases left unmatched: 7. The CDR3 extends over 19 amino acids. In germline, CDR1 is SGDLS, CDR2 YYNGEE.

The chain links TRBV7-9 to TRBJ1-2; D possibly corresponds to TRBD1 (5 bases). With 1 base removed from V and 8 bases from J, the gap between germline ends came to 17 bases. The CDR3 covers 15 residues. CDR1 and CDR2 from the germline V gene are SEHNR and FQNEAQ (reference sequence). The CDR3 region has the DNA TGTGCCAGCAGCTTAGTGGCGGCGCAGGGTGGAGGCTACACCTTC. This translates into CASSLVAAQGGGYTF.

V usage is TRBV19 and J usage is TRBJ2-1; D is perhaps TRBD1 (6 bases). The V and J ends lost 7 bases and 4 bases respectively, with 23 bases between them. This CDR3 is 17 amino acids long. Germline values: CDR1 LNHDA, CDR2 SQIVND (reference sequence). The CDR3 DNA reads TGTGCCAGTATGGGGGCTGGCCTCATCCTAACTTACAATGAGCAGTTCTTC. The encoded protein is CASMGAGLILTYNEQFF.

J is TRBJ2-7 and V is TRBV5-8; 8 bases match TRBD2. This CDR3 contains 15 residues. V shed 1 base and J 3 bases; nucleotides not matched to a gene: 6. CDR1 and CDR2 from the germline V gene are SGHTS and YDEGEE. This chain's CDR3 is CASSLSLAGYYEQYF. DNA of the CDR3: TGTGCCAGCAGCTTGAGTCTAGCGGGCTACTACGAGCAGTACTTC.

The gene calls are TRBV3-1 (or the pseudogene TRBV3-2) and TRBJ2-5; D gene unclear. CDR3 length: 12 residues. The V end lost 0 bases, the J end lost 5 bases, and 4 bases lay between the germline ends. Germline V lookup: CDR1 LGHDT, CDR2 YNNKEL (reference sequence). The CDR3 region is CASSQDRETQYF. The DNA of the CDR3 is TGTGCCAGCAGCCAAGACAGGGAGACCCAGTACTTC.

CDR3 residues: CASSVLAGGGDTQYF. CDR3 sequence (DNA): TGTGCCAGCAGTGTACTAGCGGGAGGTGGAGATACGCAGTATTTT. This sequence joins TRBV2 and TRBJ2-3, with 12 bases fitting TRBD2. CDR1 and CDR2 from the germline V gene are SNHLY and FYNNEI. With V trimmed by 4 bases and J by 5 bases, 4 bases remained unmatched. The CDR3 has 15 residues. Looking up the rest from reference TRBV2 and TRBJ2-3 gives the full variable domain: EPEVTQTPSHQVTQMGQEVILRCVPISNHLYFYWYRQILGQKVEFLVSFYNNEISEKSEIFDDQFSVERPDGSNFTLKIRSTKLEDSAMYFCASSVLAGGGDTQYFGPGTRLTVL.

The V call is TRBV27, the J call TRBJ1-5; the D gene is possibly TRBD1 (6 bases). Germline CDR1 reads MNHEY; CDR2 reads SMNVEV (reference sequence). Trimming cost V 5 bases and J 2 bases, with 13 bases left between them. The CDR3 contains 15 residues. CDR3 nucleotides: TGTGCCAGCAGTGCGCGGGGGGGCCGCAATCAGCCCCAGCATTTT. Its translation: CASSARGGRNQPQHF.

The chain combines TRBV11-2 with TRBJ2-7, with 8 bases aligning to TRBD1. J lost 2 bases, V lost 5 bases, and 5 bases had no gene match. The CDR3 covers 14 residues. The germline V gene has CDR1 SGHAT and CDR2 FQNNGV. CDR3 region: CASSPRQGTYEQYF. CDR3 sequence (DNA): TGTGCCAGCAGCCCAAGACAGGGGACCTACGAGCAGTACTTC.

The CDR3 loop is CASSLGRGLSYEQYF. The CDR3 DNA sequence: TGTGCCAGCAGCTTGGGCAGGGGCCTTTCCTACGAGCAGTACTTC. V gene TRBV7-2 combines with J gene TRBJ2-7; tentative D call: TRBD1 (6 bases). Germline-derived CDR1 and CDR2 are SGHTA and FQGNSA. CDR3 length: 15 amino acids. Trimming left V 3 bases short and J 1 base short, with 13 bases between.

The chain employs TRBV10-3 and TRBJ2-3; no reliable D call. Trimming removed 5 bases at V and 2 bases at J, with 8 bases between. This CDR3 has 13 amino acids. Germline lookup yields CDR1 ENHRY and CDR2 SYGVKD. The CDR3 protein is CAISQIATDTQYF. The DNA of the CDR3 is TGTGCCATCAGTCAGATAGCCACAGATACGCAGTATTTT.

The genes are TRBV6-5 and TRBJ2-3, with 9 nucleotides matching TRBD1. Germline V gene lookup returns CDR1 MNHEY and CDR2 SVGAGI. The V and J ends lost 6 bases and 7 bases, in that order; junction bases with no gene match: 11. There are 15 residues in the CDR3. CDR3 nucleotides: TGTGCCAGCAGGGTAGCCGGGACAGGGAGAAATACGCAGTATTTT. As protein: CASRVAGTGRNTQYF.

This clone was found a few times. The chain carries TRBV7-9 and TRBJ1-2; D not certain. V was shortened by 5 bases and J by 2 bases, with 9 bases between the two germline ends. This CDR3 has 13 residues. Germline CDR1 is SEHNR and CDR2 is FQNEAQ (reference sequence). CDR3 sequence (DNA): TGTGCCAGCAGCCCCCAAGCGAACTATGGCTACACCTTC. The encoded protein is CASSPQANYGYTF.